What follows are 29 T cell receptor beta chains derived from one specimen sequenced in a study of T cell responses to AZD1222 COVID-19 vaccine. Generated by immunoSEQ multiplex PCR, the TCRdb table keeps only in-frame clones and is missing some. The sample yields about 180,000 clones, about 89% seen once. The sequenced sample was peripheral blood, obtained on day 0 of AZD1222 vaccination. Receptors were obtained from an adult in good health.

The table lists this clone with a count of one. V usage is TRBV29-1 and J usage is TRBJ2-7; D possibly matches TRBD1 or TRBD2 (5 bases each). Trimming took 4 bases from V and 5 from J, leaving 12 bases between them. Germline V CDR1 and CDR2: SQVTM, ANQGSEA. The CDR3 runs 12 residues. This CDR3 is CSVVPRDHEQYF. The CDR3 bases are TGCAGCGTTGTCCCCAGGGACCACGAGCAGTACTTC.

The chain is built from TRBV5-6 and TRBJ2-2; TRBD1 matches at 12 bases. This CDR3 comprises 14 residues. Germline V CDR1 and CDR2: SGHDT, YYEEEE. The V and J ends lost 10 bases and 5 bases, in that order; junction bases with no gene match: 6. This CDR3 is CAGGQGAGTGELFF. DNA of the CDR3: TGTGCCGGGGGACAGGGGGCCGGAACCGGGGAGCTGTTTTTT.

The rearrangement joins TRBV10-3 to TRBJ1-5; D unresolved. The germline V and J ends were trimmed by 2 bases and 4 bases, with 9 bases remaining between them. CDR1 is ENHRY and CDR2 is SYGVKD in the germline V gene. This CDR3 contains 14 residues. The CDR3 region has the DNA TGTGCCATCAGTGAGCAGAGGGTAAATCAGCCCCAGCATTTT. This codes for CAISEQRVNQPQHF.

The chain uses TRBV19 and TRBJ2-2; D is perhaps TRBD1 (5 bases). The V gene's germline CDR1 is LNHDA and CDR2 SQIVND (reference sequence). V was trimmed by 3 bases and J by 0 bases, leaving 8 bases between them. This CDR3 is 15 amino acids long. CDR3 DNA: TGTGCCAGTAGTATTCGGACAACGAACACCGGGGAGCTGTTTTTT. This translates into CASSIRTTNTGELFF.

The chain has TRBV7-8 and TRBJ1-1; D is uncertain. Between the trimmed V and J ends, which lost 2 bases and 4 bases, there was a span of 14 bases. The CDR3 runs 15 residues. CDR1 SGHVS and CDR2 FQNEAQ come from the germline V gene. The CDR3 sequence is CASSLFTGGSTEAFF. CDR3 coding DNA: TGTGCCAGCAGCTTATTTACGGGAGGGTCCACTGAAGCTTTCTTT.

The chain couples TRBV5-4 to TRBJ2-2, with D perhaps TRBD1 (6 bases). Germline V gene lookup returns CDR1 SGHNT and CDR2 YYREEE (reference sequence). The CDR3 totals 14 residues. V lost 2 bases and J lost 4, with 9 bases in between. CDR3 loop: CASSLGQLTGELFF. CDR3 coding DNA: TGTGCCAGCAGCTTAGGACAGCTCACCGGGGAGCTGTTTTTT.

The rearrangement joins TRBV30 to TRBJ1-2; D is ambiguous. Germline loops: CDR1 GTSNPN, CDR2 SVGIG (reference sequence). The CDR3 extends over 14 amino acids. The V gene lost 3 bases and the J gene lost 4 bases, with 15 bases spanning the gap. The chain's CDR3 is CAWRLSPNGYGYTF. DNA for the CDR3: TGTGCCTGGAGACTAAGCCCCAACGGCTATGGCTACACCTTC.

The chain combines TRBV6-5 with TRBJ1-1; 8 nucleotides agree with TRBD1. The germline V gene has CDR1 MNHEY and CDR2 SVGAGI. The CDR3 length is 14 residues. With 6 bases clipped from V and 6 bases from J, the junction kept 9 bases outside the gene matches. The DNA for the CDR3 is TGTGCCAGCAGAGCCCAGGGGGCTGGCGCTGAAGCTTTCTTT. Its translation: CASRAQGAGAEAFF.

This chain links TRBV29-1 with TRBJ1-4, with TRBD1 as a possible D gene (5 bases). Germline lookup yields CDR1 SQVTM and CDR2 ANQGSEA. Trimming left V 3 bases short and J 8 bases short, with 16 bases between. CDR3 size: 14 residues. The chain's CDR3 is CSVEGGRGEEKLFF. The CDR3 DNA reads as TGCAGCGTTGAGGGCGGACGGGGGGAGGAAAAACTGTTTTTT. Complete variable domain (other parts from reference TRBV29-1 and TRBJ1-4): SAVISQKPSRDICQRGTSLTIQCQVDSQVTMMFWYRQQPGQSLTLIATANQGSEATYESGFVIDKFPISRPNLTFSTLTVSNMSPEDSSIYLCSVEGGRGEEKLFFGSGTQLSVL.

The V and J genes are TRBV19 and TRBJ2-1, with 7 bases matching TRBD1. The CDR3 is 16 residues long. V lost 4 bases and J lost 3; bases outside the gene matches: 9. In germline, CDR1 is LNHDA, CDR2 SQIVND (reference sequence). The CDR3 here is CASSNPRDRGYNEQFF. For the CDR3, the DNA is TGTGCCAGTAGTAACCCCCGGGACAGAGGCTACAATGAGCAGTTCTTC.

The V and J genes are TRBV6-4 and TRBJ2-1, with 12 bases fitting TRBD2. J was trimmed by 7 bases and V by 4 bases; bases with no gene match: 8. This CDR3 is 16 amino acids long. Germline CDR1 MRHNA, CDR2 SNTAGT. CDR3 bases: TGTGCCAGCAGTGTTCTAGCGGGGGGGCCGGGAAATGAGCAGTTCTTC. Translating it yields CASSVLAGGPGNEQFF.

This sequence joins TRBV30 and TRBJ1-6; TRBD1 is a possible D gene (5 bases). CDR3 size: 16 residues. V gave up 4 bases and J gave up 7 bases, with 20 bases separating them. The germline V gene encodes CDR1 GTSNPN and CDR2 SVGIG (reference sequence). The CDR3 DNA sequence: TGTGCCTGGACTACCGCCGACTCAGGGAGAAATTCACCCCTCCACTTT. Translating gives CAWTTADSGRNSPLHF.

V is TRBV19 and J is TRBJ1-3; D unclear. The CDR3 has 16 amino acids. In germline, CDR1 is LNHDA, CDR2 SQIVND (reference sequence). The germline V and J ends were trimmed by 7 bases and 4 bases, with 20 bases remaining between them. The CDR3 DNA follows: TGTGCCAGTACCACCCTCTCGACACTTCCAGGAAACACCATATATTTT. This translates into CASTTLSTLPGNTIYF.

The chain combines TRBV30 with TRBJ1-6, with D possibly being TRBD1 (6 bases). The CDR3 extends over 20 amino acids. Germline-derived CDR1 and CDR2 are GTSNPN and SVGIG (reference sequence). Trimming took off 3 bases at V and 0 bases at J, with 24 bases between the two ends. CDR3: CAWRSIPDSAQSSYNSPLHF. The CDR3 coding sequence is TGTGCCTGGAGGTCTATCCCGGACAGCGCCCAGAGCTCCTATAATTCACCCCTCCACTTT.

The chain combines TRBV29-1 with TRBJ2-1, with 13 bases that match TRBD2. V was pared by 4 bases and J by 9 bases, with 6 bases of the junction left unmatched. The length of the CDR3 is 14 residues. Germline V gives CDR1 SQVTM, CDR2 ANQGSEA. The CDR3 DNA is TGCAGCGTTGGGACTAGCGGGAGTTTCGGTGAGCAGTTCTTC. This encodes CSVGTSGSFGEQFF.

This chain uses TRBV7-2 with TRBJ1-3, with TRBD1 matching 9 bases. This CDR3 is 15 amino acids long. The germline gives CDR1 SGHTA, CDR2 FQGNSA. V trimming: 5 bases; J trimming: 6 bases; junction bases outside the gene matches: 8. The DNA of the CDR3 is TGTGCCAGCAGCCCGGGACAGGGAACAGCAAACACCATATATTTT. This gives the protein CASSPGQGTANTIYF.

The chain is built from TRBV6-5 and TRBJ1-2, with a tentative D call TRBD1 (5 bases). CDR3 length: 15 residues. The germline V gene has CDR1 MNHEY and CDR2 SVGAGI. V was clipped by 5 bases and J by 0 bases, with 13 bases between them. The CDR3 nucleotides are TGTGCCAGCAGTATGGGACTCCAGACTAACTATGGCTACACCTTC. Its protein is CASSMGLQTNYGYTF.

In nucleotides, the CDR3 is TGTGCCAGTAGTATCGCATACACCGGGGAGCTGTTTTTT. Its translation is CASSIAYTGELFF. The chain uses TRBV19 and TRBJ2-2; D is unresolved. Germline V gives CDR1 LNHDA, CDR2 SQIVND (reference sequence). V gave up 3 bases and J gave up 3 bases, with 5 bases separating them. The CDR3 has 13 residues. Full variable domain (rest looked up from reference TRBV19 and TRBJ2-2): DGGITQSPKYLFRKEGQNVTLSCEQNLNHDAMYWYRQDPGQGLRLIYYSQIVNDFQKGDIAEGYSVSREKKESFPLTVTSAQKNPTAFYLCASSIAYTGELFFGEGSRLTVL.

The gene calls are TRBV9 and TRBJ1-2; weak D call: TRBD1 (5 bases). Germline V gives CDR1 SGDLS, CDR2 YYNGEE. Trimming pared 2 bases from V and 2 bases from J, leaving 16 bases between. CDR3 size: 16 residues. CDR3 bases: TGTGCCAGCAGCGTGTCAGACACAGGTTTCAACTATGGCTACACCTTC. It specifies CASSVSDTGFNYGYTF.

The rearrangement uses TRBV9 and TRBJ1-1; D is undetermined. The CDR3 contains 14 residues. Between the trimmed V and J ends, which lost 6 bases and 1 base, there was a span of 13 bases. Per the germline V gene, CDR1 is SGDLS and CDR2 is YYNGEE. Here the CDR3 DNA reads TGTGCCAGCAATTCGGGCACCCCGAACACTGAAGCTTTCTTT. Amino acid sequence: CASNSGTPNTEAFF.

As regards this clone: A junction end diverges from the germline sequence, so it may reflect a read error. The chain has TRBV28 and TRBJ2-4; possible D gene TRBD2, 6 bases. The CDR3 has 15 residues. Germline V gene lookup returns CDR1 MDHEN and CDR2 SYDVKM. CDR3 sequence: CASSSPGSGDSRWKF. The CDR3 coding sequence is TGTGCCAGCAGCTCCCCCGGGTCGGGAGACTCCCGGTGGAAATTC.

The genes are TRBV7-2 and TRBJ1-5; perhaps TRBD1 as D (5 bases). V lost 3 bases and J lost 4, with 7 bases in between. This CDR3 spans 13 amino acids. CDR1 and CDR2 (germline): SGHTA, FQGNSA. This CDR3 reads CASSLGPNQPQHF. In DNA, the CDR3 is TGTGCCAGCAGCTTGGGGCCGAATCAGCCCCAGCATTTT.

V gene TRBV19 combines with J gene TRBJ1-2, with a tentative D call TRBD1 (5 bases). Germline V lookup: CDR1 LNHDA, CDR2 SQIVND (reference sequence). This CDR3 has 11 residues. V lost 6 bases to trimming and J lost 8 bases, with 10 bases between them. CDR3 residues: CASRSGRGYTF. CDR3 coding DNA: TGTGCCAGTAGATCGGGGCGCGGCTACACCTTC.

The chain has TRBV5-8 and TRBJ2-5; D perhaps matches TRBD2 (6 bases). CDR3 length: 14 residues. Germline V gene sequence: CDR1 SGHTS, CDR2 YDEGEE. Trimming removed 0 bases at V and 5 bases at J, with 11 bases between. In nucleotides, the CDR3 is TGTGCCAGCAGCTTGGTACGACGGGAGGAGACCCAGTACTTC. This encodes CASSLVRREETQYF.

This chain links TRBV6-5 with TRBJ1-5, with no clear D. The V gene's germline CDR1 is MNHEY and CDR2 SVGAGI. V was clipped by 8 bases and J by 3 bases, with 8 bases between them. This CDR3 region has 12 residues. The CDR3 DNA is TGTGCCAGCGCTAGCCCCAATCAGCCCCAGCATTTT. Its translation: CASASPNQPQHF.

Worth noting for this clone: Other nucleotide sequences in the sample specify the same CDR3. This sequence joins TRBV12-5 and TRBJ1-1; 9 nucleotides agree with TRBD1. This CDR3 is built from 13 residues. J gave up 1 base and V 8 bases, and 2 bases lay outside the gene matches. From germline, CDR1 is LGHNT and CDR2 FRNRAP. The CDR3 DNA sequence: TGTGCTAGTCAGGGACAGGGGAACACTGAAGCTTTCTTT. Encoded protein: CASQGQGNTEAFF.

Here the CDR3 reads CASSPLGTGALGEKLFF. DNA of the CDR3: TGTGCCAGCAGCCCCCTCGGGACAGGGGCTCTTGGTGAAAAACTGTTTTTT. The V and J genes are TRBV7-9 and TRBJ1-4, with 10 bases identical to TRBD1. The V gene's germline CDR1 is SEHNR and CDR2 FQNEAQ (reference sequence). Losses at the gene ends were 5 bases for V and 7 bases for J; bases not matched to a gene: 13. This CDR3 has 17 residues.

The chain employs TRBV19 and TRBJ1-1, with 7 bases fitting TRBD1. The J segment lost 0 bases and the V segment lost 5 bases, leaving 3 bases of the junction unmatched. The CDR3 spans 14 residues. Per the germline V gene, CDR1 is LNHDA and CDR2 is SQIVND (reference sequence). CDR3 in amino acids: CASSPDRVNTEAFF. CDR3 nucleotides: TGTGCCAGTAGTCCCGACAGGGTGAACACTGAAGCTTTCTTT.

The chain is built from TRBV11-2 and TRBJ2-1; D is perhaps TRBD1 or TRBD2 (5 bases each). This CDR3 comprises 17 residues. Trimming left V 4 bases short and J 0 bases short, with 16 bases between. Germline V lookup: CDR1 SGHAT, CDR2 FQNNGV. The CDR3, as DNA: TGTGCCAGCAGCTCGGGGCGGAGCCTGCTCTCCTACAATGAGCAGTTCTTC. Translated: CASSSGRSLLSYNEQFF.